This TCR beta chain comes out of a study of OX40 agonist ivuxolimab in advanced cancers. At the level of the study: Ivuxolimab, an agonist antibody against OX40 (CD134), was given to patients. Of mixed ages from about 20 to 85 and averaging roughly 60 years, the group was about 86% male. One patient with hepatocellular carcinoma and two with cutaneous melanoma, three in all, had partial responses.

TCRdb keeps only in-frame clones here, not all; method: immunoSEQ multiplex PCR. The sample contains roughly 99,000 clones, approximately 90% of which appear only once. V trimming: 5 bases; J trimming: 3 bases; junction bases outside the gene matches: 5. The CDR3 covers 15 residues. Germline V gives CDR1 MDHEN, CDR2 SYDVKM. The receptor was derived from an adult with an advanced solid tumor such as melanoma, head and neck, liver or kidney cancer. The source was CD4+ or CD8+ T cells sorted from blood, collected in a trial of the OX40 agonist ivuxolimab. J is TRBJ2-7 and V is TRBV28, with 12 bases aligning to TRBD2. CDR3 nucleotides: TGTGCCAGCAGTGAAGTACTAGCGGGAGGCTACGAGCAGTACTTC. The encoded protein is CASSEVLAGGYEQYF. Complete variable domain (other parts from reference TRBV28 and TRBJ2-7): DVKVTQSSRYLVKRTGEKVFLECVQDMDHENMFWYRQDPGLGLRLIYFSYDVKMKEKGDIPEGYSVSREKKERFSLILESASTNQTSMYLCASSEVLAGGYEQYFGPGTRLTVT.